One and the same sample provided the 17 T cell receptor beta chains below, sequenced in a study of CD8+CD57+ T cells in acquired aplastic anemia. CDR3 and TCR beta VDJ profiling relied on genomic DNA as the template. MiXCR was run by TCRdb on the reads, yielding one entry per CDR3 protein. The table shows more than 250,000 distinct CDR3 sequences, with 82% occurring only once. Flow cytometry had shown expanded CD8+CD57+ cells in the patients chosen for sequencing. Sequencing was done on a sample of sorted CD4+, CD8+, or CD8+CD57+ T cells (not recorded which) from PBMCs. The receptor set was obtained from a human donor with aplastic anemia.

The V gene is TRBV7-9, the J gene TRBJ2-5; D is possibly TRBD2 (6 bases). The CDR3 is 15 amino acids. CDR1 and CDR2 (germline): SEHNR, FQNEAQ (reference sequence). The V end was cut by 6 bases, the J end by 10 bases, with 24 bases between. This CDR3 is CASSSNGTWGEDQYF. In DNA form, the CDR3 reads TGTGCCAGCAGTTCTAACGGGACTTGGGGAGAGGACCAGTACTTC.

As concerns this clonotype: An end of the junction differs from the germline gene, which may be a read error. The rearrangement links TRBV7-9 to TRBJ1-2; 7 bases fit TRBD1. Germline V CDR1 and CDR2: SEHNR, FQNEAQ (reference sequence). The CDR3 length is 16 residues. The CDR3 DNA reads TGTGCCAGAAGGTTGGCGGGACAGACCTCAAACTACGGCTACACCTTC. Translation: CARRLAGQTSNYGYTF.

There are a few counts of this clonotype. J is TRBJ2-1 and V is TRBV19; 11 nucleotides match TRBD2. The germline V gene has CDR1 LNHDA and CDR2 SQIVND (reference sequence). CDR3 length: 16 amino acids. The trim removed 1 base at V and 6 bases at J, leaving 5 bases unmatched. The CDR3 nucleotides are TGTGCCAGTAGTATAGCTAGCGGGGGGTTTTTCAATGAGCAGTTCTTC. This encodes CASSIASGGFFNEQFF.

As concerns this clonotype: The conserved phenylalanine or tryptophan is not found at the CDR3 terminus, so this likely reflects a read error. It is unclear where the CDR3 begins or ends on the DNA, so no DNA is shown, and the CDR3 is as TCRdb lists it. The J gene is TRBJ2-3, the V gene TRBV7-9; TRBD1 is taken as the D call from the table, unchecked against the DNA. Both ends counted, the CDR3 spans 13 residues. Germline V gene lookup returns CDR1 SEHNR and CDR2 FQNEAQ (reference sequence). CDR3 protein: CASGFRRTGAKYL.

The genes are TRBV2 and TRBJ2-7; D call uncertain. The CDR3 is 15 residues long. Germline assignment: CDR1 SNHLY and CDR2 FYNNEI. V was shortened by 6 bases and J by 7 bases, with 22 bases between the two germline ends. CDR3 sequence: CASSYTQSRYNEQYF. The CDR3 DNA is TGTGCCAGCAGCTATACCCAATCGAGGTACAATGAGCAGTACTTC.

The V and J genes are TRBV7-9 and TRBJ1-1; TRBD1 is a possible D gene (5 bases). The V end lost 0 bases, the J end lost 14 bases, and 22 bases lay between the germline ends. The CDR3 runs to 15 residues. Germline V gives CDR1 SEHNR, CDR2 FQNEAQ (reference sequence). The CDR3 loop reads CASSLAVSGGANVFF. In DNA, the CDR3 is TGTGCCAGCAGCTTAGCGGTGAGCGGCGGGGCTAACGTCTTCTTT.

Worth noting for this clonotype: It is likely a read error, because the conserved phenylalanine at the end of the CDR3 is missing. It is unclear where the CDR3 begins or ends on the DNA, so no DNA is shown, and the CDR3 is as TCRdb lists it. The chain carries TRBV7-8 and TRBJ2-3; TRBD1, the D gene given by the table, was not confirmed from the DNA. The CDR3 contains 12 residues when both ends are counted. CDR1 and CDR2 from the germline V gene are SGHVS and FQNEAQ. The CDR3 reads CASSVDPDRTSL.

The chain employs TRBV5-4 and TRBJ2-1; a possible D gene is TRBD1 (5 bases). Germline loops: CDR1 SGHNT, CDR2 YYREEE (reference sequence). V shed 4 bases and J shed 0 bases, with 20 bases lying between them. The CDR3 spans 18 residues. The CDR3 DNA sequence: TGTGCCAGCAGCGATCCCTATAGGGGAACGAGCTCCTACAATGAGCAGTTCTTC. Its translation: CASSDPYRGTSSYNEQFF.

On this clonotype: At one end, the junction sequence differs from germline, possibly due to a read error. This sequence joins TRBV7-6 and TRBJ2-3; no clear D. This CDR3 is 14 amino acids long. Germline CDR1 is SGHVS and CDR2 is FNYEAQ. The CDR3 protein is CASSLAPADNPQFF. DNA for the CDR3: TGTGCCAGCAGCTTAGCCCCCGCAGATAATCCGCAGTTTTTT.

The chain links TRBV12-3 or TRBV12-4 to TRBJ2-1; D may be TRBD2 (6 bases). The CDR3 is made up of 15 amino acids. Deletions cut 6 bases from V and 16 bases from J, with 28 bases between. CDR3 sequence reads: CASSLAPGGSRDQFF. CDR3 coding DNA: TGTGCCAGCAGCCTCGCCCCCGGGGGTTCAAGAGACCAATTCTTC.

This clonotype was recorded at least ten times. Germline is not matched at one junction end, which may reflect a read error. CDR3 DNA sequence: TGTGCCAGCAGCTCAGGACTAGCGGGAAGTCTGTCCTTC. Its translation: CASSSGLAGSLSF. The rearrangement uses TRBV13 and TRBJ2-1; 12 positions match TRBD2. This CDR3 comprises 13 residues. Germline V lookup: CDR1 PRHDT, CDR2 FYEKMQ (reference sequence).

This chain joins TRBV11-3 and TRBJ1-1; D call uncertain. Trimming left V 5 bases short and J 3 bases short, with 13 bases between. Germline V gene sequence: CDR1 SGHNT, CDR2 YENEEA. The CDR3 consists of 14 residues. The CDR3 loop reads CASSDDLTDTEAFF. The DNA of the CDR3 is TGTGCCAGCAGCGATGATCTGACCGACACTGAAGCTTTCTTT.

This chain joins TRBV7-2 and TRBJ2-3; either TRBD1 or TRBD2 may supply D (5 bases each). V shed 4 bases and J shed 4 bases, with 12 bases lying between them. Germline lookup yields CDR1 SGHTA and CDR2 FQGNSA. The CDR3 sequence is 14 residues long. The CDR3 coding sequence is TGTGCCAGCAGCTACCTGGGGGTCTCAGATACGCAGTATTTT. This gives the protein CASSYLGVSDTQYF.

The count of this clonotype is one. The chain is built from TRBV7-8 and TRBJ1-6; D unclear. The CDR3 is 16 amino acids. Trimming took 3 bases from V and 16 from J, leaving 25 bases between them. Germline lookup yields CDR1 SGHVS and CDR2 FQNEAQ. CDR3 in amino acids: CASSFKAGVTYNELHF. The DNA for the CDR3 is TGTGCCAGCAGCTTCAAGGCGGGAGTCACCTACAATGAGCTCCACTTT. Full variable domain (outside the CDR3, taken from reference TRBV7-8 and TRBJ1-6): GAGVSQSPRYKVAKRGQDVALRCDPISGHVSLFWYQQALGQGPEFLTYFQNEAQLDKSGLPSDRFFAERPEGSVSTLKIQRTQQEDSAVYLCASSFKAGVTYNELHFGNGTRLTVT.

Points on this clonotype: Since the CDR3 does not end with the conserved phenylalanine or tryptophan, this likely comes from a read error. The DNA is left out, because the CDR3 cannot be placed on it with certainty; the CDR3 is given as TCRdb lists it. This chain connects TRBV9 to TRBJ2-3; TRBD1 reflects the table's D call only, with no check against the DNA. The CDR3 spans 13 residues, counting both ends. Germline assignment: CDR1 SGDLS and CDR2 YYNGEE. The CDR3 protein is CASSKETGLFGII.

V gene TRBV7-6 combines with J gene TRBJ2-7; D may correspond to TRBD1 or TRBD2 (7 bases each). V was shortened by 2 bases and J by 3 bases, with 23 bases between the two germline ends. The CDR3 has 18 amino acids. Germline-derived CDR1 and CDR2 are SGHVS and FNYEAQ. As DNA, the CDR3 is TGTGCCAGCAGCTTACCACCGACAGGGAGGGCCCTAGACTACGAGCAGTACGTC. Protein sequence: CASSLPPTGRALDYEQYV.

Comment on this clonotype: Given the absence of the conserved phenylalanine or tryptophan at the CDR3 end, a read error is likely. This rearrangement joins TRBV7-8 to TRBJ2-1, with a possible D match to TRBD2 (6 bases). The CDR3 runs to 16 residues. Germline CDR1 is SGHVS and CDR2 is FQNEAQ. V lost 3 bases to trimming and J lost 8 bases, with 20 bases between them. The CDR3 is CASSFQRGGETDEQFL. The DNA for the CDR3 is TGTGCCAGCAGCTTTCAAAGAGGCGGGGAGACCGATGAGCAGTTCCTC.